This T cell receptor (beta chain) comes out of a study of T cell changes during pregnancy in multiple sclerosis. The ends were cut back, 6 bases at V and 1 base at J, with 6 bases in the middle. Germline CDR1 LNHDA, CDR2 SQIVND (reference sequence). The CDR3 sequence is 12 residues long. TCRdb's table, derived via immunoSEQ multiplex PCR, lists solely in-frame clones and lacks some. The data hold some 90,000 clones, with more than 90% observed a single time. This clone was detected only once. The receptor's source is a female donor with multiple sclerosis, enrolled in a pregnancy study. The chain carries TRBV19 and TRBJ1-1; D gene ambiguous. The specimen was peripheral blood, collected in the first trimester of pregnancy. The CDR3: CASRIGNTEAFF. Here the CDR3 DNA reads TGTGCCAGTAGAATCGGGAACACTGAAGCTTTCTTT.